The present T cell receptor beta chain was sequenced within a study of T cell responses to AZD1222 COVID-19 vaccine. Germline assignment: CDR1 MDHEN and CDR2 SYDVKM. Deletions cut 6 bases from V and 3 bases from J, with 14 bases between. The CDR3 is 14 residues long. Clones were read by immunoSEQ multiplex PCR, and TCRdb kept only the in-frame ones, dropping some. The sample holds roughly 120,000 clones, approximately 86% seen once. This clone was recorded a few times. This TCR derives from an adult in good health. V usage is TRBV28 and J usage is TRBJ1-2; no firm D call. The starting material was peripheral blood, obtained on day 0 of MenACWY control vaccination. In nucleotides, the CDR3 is TGTGCCAGCAGGAGTCCGGTATTATACTATGGCTACACCTTC. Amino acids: CASRSPVLYYGYTF.